This entry describes one T cell receptor beta chain. The antigen is undetermined. The data stem from a study of OX40 agonist ivuxolimab in advanced cancers. J was trimmed by 3 bases and V by 4 bases; bases with no gene match: 5. The V gene's germline CDR1 is MNHEY and CDR2 SMNVEV (reference sequence). The CDR3 sequence is 15 residues long. The study, taken as a whole, reports: In general, CD8+ T cells held more expanded clones than CD4+ did, on average.

Only in-frame clones appear in the TCRdb table, and some are missing; sequencing was by immunoSEQ multiplex PCR. Among tens of thousands of clones listed, 75% to 95% were seen once. This sample comprised CD4+ or CD8+ T cells sorted from blood, obtained in a trial of the OX40 agonist ivuxolimab. The rearrangement uses TRBV27 and TRBJ1-4; 7 positions match TRBD1. The clonotype originates from an adult with an advanced solid tumor such as melanoma, head and neck, liver or kidney cancer. The chain's CDR3 is CASSSQGLPNEKLFF. DNA for the CDR3: TGTGCCAGCAGTTCACAGGGGCTCCCTAATGAAAAACTGTTTTTT.